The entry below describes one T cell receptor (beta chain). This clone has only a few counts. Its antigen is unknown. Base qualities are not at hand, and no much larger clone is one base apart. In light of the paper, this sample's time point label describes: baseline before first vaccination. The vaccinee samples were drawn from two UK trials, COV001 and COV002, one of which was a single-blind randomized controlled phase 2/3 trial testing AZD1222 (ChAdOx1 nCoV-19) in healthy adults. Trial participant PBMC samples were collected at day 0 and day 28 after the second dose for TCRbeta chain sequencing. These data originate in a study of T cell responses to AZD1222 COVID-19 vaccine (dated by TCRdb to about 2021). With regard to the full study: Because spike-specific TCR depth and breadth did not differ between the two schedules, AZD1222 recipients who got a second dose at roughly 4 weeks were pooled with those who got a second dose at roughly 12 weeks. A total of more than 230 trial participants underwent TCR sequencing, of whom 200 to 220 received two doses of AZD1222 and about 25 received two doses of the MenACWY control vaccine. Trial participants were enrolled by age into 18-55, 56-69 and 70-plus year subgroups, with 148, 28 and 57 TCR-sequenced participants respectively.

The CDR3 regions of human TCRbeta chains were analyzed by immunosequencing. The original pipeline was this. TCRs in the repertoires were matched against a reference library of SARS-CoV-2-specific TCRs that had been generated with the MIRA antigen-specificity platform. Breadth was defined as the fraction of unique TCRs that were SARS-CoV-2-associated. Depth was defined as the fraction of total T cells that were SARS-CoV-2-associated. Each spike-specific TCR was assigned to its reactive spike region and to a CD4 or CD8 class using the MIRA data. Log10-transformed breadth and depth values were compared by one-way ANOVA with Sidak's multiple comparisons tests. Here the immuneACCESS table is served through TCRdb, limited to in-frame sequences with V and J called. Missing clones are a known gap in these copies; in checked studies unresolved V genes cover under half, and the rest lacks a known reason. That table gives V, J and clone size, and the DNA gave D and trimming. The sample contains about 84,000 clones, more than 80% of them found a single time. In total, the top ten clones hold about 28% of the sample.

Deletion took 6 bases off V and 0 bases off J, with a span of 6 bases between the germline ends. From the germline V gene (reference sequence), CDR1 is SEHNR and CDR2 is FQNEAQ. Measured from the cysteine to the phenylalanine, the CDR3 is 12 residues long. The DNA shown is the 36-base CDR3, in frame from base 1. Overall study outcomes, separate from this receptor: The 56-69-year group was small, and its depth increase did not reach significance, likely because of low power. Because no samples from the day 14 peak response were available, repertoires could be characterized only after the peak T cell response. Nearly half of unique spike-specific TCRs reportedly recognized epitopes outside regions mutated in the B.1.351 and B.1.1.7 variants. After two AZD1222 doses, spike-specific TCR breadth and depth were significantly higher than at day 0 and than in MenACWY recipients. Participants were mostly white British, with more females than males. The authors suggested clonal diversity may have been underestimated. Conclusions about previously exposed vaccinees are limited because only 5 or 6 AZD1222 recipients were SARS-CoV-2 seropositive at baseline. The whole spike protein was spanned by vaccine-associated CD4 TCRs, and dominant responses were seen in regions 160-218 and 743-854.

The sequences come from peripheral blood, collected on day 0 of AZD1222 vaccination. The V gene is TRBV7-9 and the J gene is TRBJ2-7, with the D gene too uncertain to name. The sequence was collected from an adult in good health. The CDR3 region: CASSLSSYEQYF. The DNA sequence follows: TGTGCCAGCAGTCTCAGCTCCTACGAGCAGTACTTC.